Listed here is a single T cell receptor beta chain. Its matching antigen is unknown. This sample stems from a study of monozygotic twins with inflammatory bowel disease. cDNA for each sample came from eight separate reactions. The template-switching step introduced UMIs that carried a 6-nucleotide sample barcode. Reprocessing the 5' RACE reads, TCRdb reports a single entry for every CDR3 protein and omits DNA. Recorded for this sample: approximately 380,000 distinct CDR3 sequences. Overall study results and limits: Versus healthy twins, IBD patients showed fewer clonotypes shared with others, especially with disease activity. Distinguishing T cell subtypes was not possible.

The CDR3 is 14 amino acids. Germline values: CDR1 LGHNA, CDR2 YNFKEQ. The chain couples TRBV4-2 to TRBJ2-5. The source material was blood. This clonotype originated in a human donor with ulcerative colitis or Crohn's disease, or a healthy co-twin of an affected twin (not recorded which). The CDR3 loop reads CASSQVAIQETQYF.